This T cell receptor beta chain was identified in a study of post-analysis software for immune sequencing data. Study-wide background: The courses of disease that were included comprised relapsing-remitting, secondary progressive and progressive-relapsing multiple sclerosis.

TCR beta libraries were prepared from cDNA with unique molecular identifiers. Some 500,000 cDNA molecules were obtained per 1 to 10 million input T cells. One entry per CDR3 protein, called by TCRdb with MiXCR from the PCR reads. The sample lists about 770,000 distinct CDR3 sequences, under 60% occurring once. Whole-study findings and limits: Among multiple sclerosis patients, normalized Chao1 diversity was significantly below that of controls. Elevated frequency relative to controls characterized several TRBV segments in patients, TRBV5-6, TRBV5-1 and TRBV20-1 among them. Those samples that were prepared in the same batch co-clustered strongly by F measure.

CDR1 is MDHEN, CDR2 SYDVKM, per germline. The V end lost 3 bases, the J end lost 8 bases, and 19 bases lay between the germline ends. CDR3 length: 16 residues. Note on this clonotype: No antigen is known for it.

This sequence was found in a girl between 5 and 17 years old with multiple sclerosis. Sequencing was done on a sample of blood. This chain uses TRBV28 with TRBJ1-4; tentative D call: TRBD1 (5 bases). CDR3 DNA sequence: TGTGCCAGCAGTTTCTTAACCGTGGGGGTAGAGGAAAAACTGTTTTTT. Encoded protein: CASSFLTVGVEEKLFF.